This is a list of T cell receptor beta chains from one sample in a study of cytomegalovirus exposure and HLA in healthy donors. The table came from immunoSEQ multiplex PCR; TCRdb's copy has only in-frame clones and leaves some out. The data contain under 200,000 clones, 70% to 90% of them seen just once; the ten biggest clones take up approximately 8.5%. Input material: PBMCs. All receptors derive from a man in his late teens or twenties in good health and CMV-seropositive. Each CDR3 is given with its conserved first and last residue. Each record gives: D gene, clone size, V gene, J gene, CDR3 protein, CDR3 DNA. The D gene is left open where the match is weak. Some rows mark clone size as missing; the rest say once, few, many or name a class of expanded clone.

D gene: .; clone size: .; V gene: TRBV5-1; J gene: TRBJ2-1; CDR3 protein: CASSSARGSHNEQFF; CDR3 DNA: TGCGCCAGCAGCTCGGCTAGGGGGTCCCACAATGAGCAGTTCTTC
D gene: .; clone size: .; V gene: TRBV7-7; J gene: TRBJ2-7; CDR3 protein: CASSLSLLNYEQYF; CDR3 DNA: TGTGCCAGCAGCTTATCGCTCCTAAACTACGAGCAGTACTTC
D gene: TRBD2; clone size: .; V gene: TRBV5-1; J gene: TRBJ2-1; CDR3 protein: CASSLDSGGAESYNEQFF; CDR3 DNA: TGCGCCAGCAGCTTGGATAGCGGGGGGGCCGAGTCCTACAATGAGCAGTTCTTC
D gene: TRBD1; clone size: few; V gene: TRBV5-1; J gene: TRBJ1-5; CDR3 protein: CASSSGQSNQPQHF; CDR3 DNA: TGCGCCAGCAGCTCGGGACAGAGCAATCAGCCCCAGCATTTT
D gene: .; clone size: once; V gene: TRBV19; J gene: TRBJ1-2; CDR3 protein: CASSMGGGYTF; CDR3 DNA: TGTGCCAGTAGTATGGGGGGTGGCTACACCTTC
D gene: TRBD2; clone size: .; V gene: TRBV9; J gene: TRBJ2-5; CDR3 protein: CASSASLAGGFETQYF; CDR3 DNA: TGTGCCAGCAGCGCATCACTAGCGGGGGGGTTTGAGACCCAGTACTTC
D gene: .; clone size: .; V gene: TRBV13; J gene: TRBJ2-7; CDR3 protein: CASRTGSDEQYF; CDR3 DNA: TGTGCCAGCAGAACAGGGTCCGACGAGCAGTACTTC
D gene: .; clone size: .; V gene: TRBV6-6; J gene: TRBJ2-5; CDR3 protein: CASSPKVETQYF; CDR3 DNA: TGTGCCAGCAGCCCTAAAGTTGAGACCCAGTACTTC
D gene: TRBD1; clone size: .; V gene: TRBV11-2; J gene: TRBJ1-4; CDR3 protein: CASSLARGIEKLFF; CDR3 DNA: TGTGCCAGCAGCTTAGCCAGGGGGATAGAGAAACTGTTTTTT
D gene: .; clone size: once; V gene: TRBV7-9; J gene: TRBJ2-7; CDR3 protein: CASSLSSIDKGPRDF; CDR3 DNA: TGTGCCAGCAGCTTATCATCAATAGATAAGGGCCCGAGGGACTTC
D gene: .; clone size: .; V gene: TRBV28; J gene: TRBJ1-1; CDR3 protein: CASSLSRGYEAFF; CDR3 DNA: TGTGCCAGCAGTTTATCTAGGGGATACGAAGCTTTCTTT
D gene: .; clone size: .; V gene: TRBV30; J gene: TRBJ2-5; CDR3 protein: CAWSKNPGLQETQYF; CDR3 DNA: TGTGCCTGGAGTAAGAACCCCGGACTCCAAGAGACCCAGTACTTC
D gene: TRBD1; clone size: .; V gene: TRBV7-9; J gene: TRBJ2-3; CDR3 protein: CASSIFWTGSTDTQYF; CDR3 DNA: TGTGCCAGCAGCATCTTTTGGACAGGGAGCACAGATACGCAGTATTTT
D gene: .; clone size: .; V gene: TRBV7-9; J gene: TRBJ1-4; CDR3 protein: CSSSLGGHRGLFF; CDR3 DNA: TGTTCCAGCAGCTTAGGAGGGCACCGTGGACTGTTTTTT
D gene: TRBD1; clone size: .; V gene: TRBV7-9; J gene: TRBJ1-3; CDR3 protein: CASRSNGQESSGNTIYF; CDR3 DNA: TGTGCCAGCAGGTCGAACGGACAGGAGAGCTCTGGAAACACCATATATTTT
D gene: .; clone size: .; V gene: TRBV15; J gene: TRBJ1-5; CDR3 protein: CATSRDKGANQPQHF; CDR3 DNA: TGTGCCACCAGCAGAGATAAAGGGGCGAATCAGCCCCAGCATTTT
D gene: .; clone size: .; V gene: TRBV6-1; J gene: TRBJ2-7; CDR3 protein: CASTLDGSYEQYF; CDR3 DNA: TGTGCCAGCACCCTAGACGGCAGCTACGAGCAGTACTTC
D gene: .; clone size: .; V gene: TRBV19; J gene: TRBJ2-3; CDR3 protein: CASSSTGTQYF; CDR3 DNA: TGTGCCAGTAGTAGTACCGGTACGCAGTATTTT
D gene: .; clone size: once; V gene: TRBV11-2; J gene: TRBJ1-4; CDR3 protein: CASSLDGPGGKEKLFF; CDR3 DNA: TGTGCCAGCAGCTTAGATGGCCCGGGGGGCAAGGAAAAACTGTTTTTT
D gene: .; clone size: .; V gene: TRBV6-1; J gene: TRBJ1-5; CDR3 protein: CASSSDSLSNQPQHF; CDR3 DNA: TGTGCCAGCAGCTCGGACAGCCTTAGCAATCAGCCCCAGCATTTT
D gene: TRBD2; clone size: .; V gene: TRBV7-2; J gene: TRBJ2-5; CDR3 protein: CASSDGLGAKTQYF; CDR3 DNA: TGTGCCAGCAGCGATGGACTAGGTGCGAAGACCCAGTACTTC
D gene: .; clone size: once; V gene: TRBV4-2; J gene: TRBJ2-3; CDR3 protein: CASSPYETDTQYF; CDR3 DNA: TGTGCCAGCAGCCCGTATGAGACAGATACGCAGTATTTT
D gene: .; clone size: .; V gene: TRBV5-1; J gene: TRBJ2-7; CDR3 protein: CASSLGDNYEQYF; CDR3 DNA: TGCGCCAGCAGCTTGGGGGACAACTACGAGCAGTACTTC
D gene: TRBD1; clone size: .; V gene: TRBV5-6; J gene: TRBJ2-7; CDR3 protein: CASSWDREEAHEQYF; CDR3 DNA: TGTGCCAGCAGCTGGGACAGGGAAGAGGCCCACGAGCAGTACTTC
D gene: .; clone size: .; V gene: TRBV7-9; J gene: TRBJ1-1; CDR3 protein: CASREKGSWNTEAFF; CDR3 DNA: TGTGCCAGCAGGGAAAAGGGGTCGTGGAACACTGAAGCTTTCTTT
D gene: TRBD1; clone size: .; V gene: TRBV30; J gene: TRBJ1-1; CDR3 protein: CAWLGQGNTEAFF; CDR3 DNA: TGTGCCTGGCTGGGACAGGGGAACACTGAAGCTTTCTTT
D gene: TRBD1; clone size: .; V gene: TRBV2; J gene: TRBJ1-2; CDR3 protein: CASSEETGVYGYTF; CDR3 DNA: TGTGCCAGCAGTGAAGAAACAGGGGTCTATGGCTACACCTTC
D gene: TRBD1; clone size: .; V gene: TRBV19; J gene: TRBJ1-2; CDR3 protein: CASSSITGGLGYGYTF; CDR3 DNA: TGTGCCAGTAGTAGTATAACAGGGGGCCTAGGATATGGCTACACCTTC
D gene: TRBD2; clone size: .; V gene: TRBV29-1; J gene: TRBJ2-1; CDR3 protein: CSVGGHSSGGGQANEQFF; CDR3 DNA: TGCAGCGTTGGGGGCCATTCGAGCGGGGGGGGTCAGGCGAATGAGCAGTTCTTC
D gene: TRBD1; clone size: .; V gene: TRBV29-1; J gene: TRBJ2-1; CDR3 protein: CSVARDSSYNEQFF; CDR3 DNA: TGCAGCGTTGCTCGGGACAGCTCCTACAATGAGCAGTTCTTC
D gene: TRBD1; clone size: few; V gene: TRBV4-2; J gene: TRBJ1-4; CDR3 protein: CASSQDRTGGPVSEKLFF; CDR3 DNA: TGTGCCAGCAGCCAAGATCGGACAGGGGGACCGGTTAGTGAAAAACTGTTTTTT
D gene: TRBD2; clone size: .; V gene: TRBV27; J gene: TRBJ2-1; CDR3 protein: CASSSLAGSYNEQFF; CDR3 DNA: TGTGCCAGCAGTTCCCTAGCGGGGTCCTACAATGAGCAGTTCTTC
D gene: .; clone size: once; V gene: TRBV7-3; J gene: TRBJ2-7; CDR3 protein: CASSPTSSIYEQYF; CDR3 DNA: TGTGCCAGCAGCCCTACGTCGTCTATCTACGAGCAGTACTTC